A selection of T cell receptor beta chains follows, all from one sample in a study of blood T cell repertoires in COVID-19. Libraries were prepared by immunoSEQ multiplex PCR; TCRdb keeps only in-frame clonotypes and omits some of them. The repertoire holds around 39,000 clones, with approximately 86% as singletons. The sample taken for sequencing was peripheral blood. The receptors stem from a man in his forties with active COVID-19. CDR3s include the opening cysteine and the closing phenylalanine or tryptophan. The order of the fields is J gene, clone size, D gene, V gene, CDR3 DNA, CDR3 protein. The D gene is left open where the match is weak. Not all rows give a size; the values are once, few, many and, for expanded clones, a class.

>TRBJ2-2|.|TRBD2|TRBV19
TGTGCCTGTAGGACTAGCGGGCTCAACACCGGGGAGCTGTTTTTT
CACRTSGLNTGELFF
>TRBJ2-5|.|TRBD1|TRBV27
TGTGCCAGCAGTTTATCATTAGGACAGGGGGTGGAGACCCAGTACTTC
CASSLSLGQGVETQYF
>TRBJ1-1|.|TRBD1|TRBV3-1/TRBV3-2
TGTGCCAGCAGCCAAGGGGGGCCAGGGGGCTTCGGAGGGACTGAAGCTTTCTTT
CASSQGGPGGFGGTEAFF
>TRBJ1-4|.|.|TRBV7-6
TGTGCCAGCAGCTCTGAGGGAAGGAGTAATGAAAAACTGTTTTTT
CASSSEGRSNEKLFF
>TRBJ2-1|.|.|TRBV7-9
TGTGCCAGCAGCTTAGCGCTGAGGGAGGCGGGGAATGAGCAGTTCTTC
CASSLALREAGNEQFF
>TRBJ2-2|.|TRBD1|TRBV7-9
TGTGCCAGCAGCCTAGGGACAGGGTCCGGGGAGCTGTTTTTT
CASSLGTGSGELFF
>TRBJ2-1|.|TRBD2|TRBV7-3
TGTGCCAGCAGCCCTGGGTTGAGGGAGGGCCCTAATAATGAGCAGTTCTTC
CASSPGLREGPNNEQFF
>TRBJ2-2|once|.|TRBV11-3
TGTGCCAGCAGCTTAGATCCCTGGGCAGGTGGGACCGGGGAGCTGTTTTTT
CASSLDPWAGGTGELFF
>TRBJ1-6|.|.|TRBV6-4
TGTGCCAGCAGTGAACAGGAGAATTCACCCCTCCACTTT
CASSEQENSPLHF
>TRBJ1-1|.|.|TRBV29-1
TGCAGCGTTGAAAAGTTCTCGACAGGAATGAACACTGAAGCTTTCTTT
CSVEKFSTGMNTEAFF
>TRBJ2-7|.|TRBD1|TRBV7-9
TGTGCCAGCAGCTTCGGACAGGGGGGAGCCGAAGAGCAGTACTTC
CASSFGQGGAEEQYF
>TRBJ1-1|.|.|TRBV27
TGTGCCAGCAGTTCGGGCTGGGAGGACACTGAAGCTTTCTTT
CASSSGWEDTEAFF
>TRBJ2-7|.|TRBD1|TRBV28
TGTGCCAGCAGTTTAGGGACAGGGAGTCTGGGACACGAGCAGTACTTC
CASSLGTGSLGHEQYF
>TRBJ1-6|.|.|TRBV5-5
TGTGCCAGCAGCTTCCGACTGAGATCCAATTCACCCCTCCACTTT
CASSFRLRSNSPLHF
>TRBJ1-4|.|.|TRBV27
TGTGCCAGCAGTGAGGCAGTAGGGGGAAAACTGTTTTTT
CASSEAVGGKLFF
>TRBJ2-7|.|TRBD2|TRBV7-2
TGTGCCAGCAGCTTAGGGGGACTAGCGGACTACGAGCAGTACTTC
CASSLGGLADYEQYF
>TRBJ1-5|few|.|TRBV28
TGTGCCAGCAGTTTCTCCCGCAGGGCGGGAGGTAGCAATCAGCCCCAGCATTTT
CASSFSRRAGGSNQPQHF
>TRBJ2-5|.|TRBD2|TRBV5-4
TGTGCCAGCTACAGACGGGAGGGCCAAGAGACCCAGTACTTC
CASYRREGQETQYF
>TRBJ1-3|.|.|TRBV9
TGTGCCAGCAATACCAGGGGTATGGCTGGAAACACCATATATTTT
CASNTRGMAGNTIYF
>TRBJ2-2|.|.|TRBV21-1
TGTGCCAGCAGCAAGGCTACAGGGAGAGGGGAGCTGTTTTTT
CASSKATGRGELFF
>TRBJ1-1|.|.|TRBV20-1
TGCAGTGCTAGTCGGGGCAGGGGCACTGAAGCTTTCTTT
CSASRGRGTEAFF
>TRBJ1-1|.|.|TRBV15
TGTGCCACCAGCAGAGAACTCGACACAACGAACACTGAAGCTTTCTTT
CATSRELDTTNTEAFF
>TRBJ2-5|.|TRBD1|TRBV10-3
TGTGCCATCAGTGAACTCCAACAGGGGGGAGGTGAGACCCAGTACTTC
CAISELQQGGGETQYF
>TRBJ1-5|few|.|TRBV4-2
TGTGCCAGCAGCCAAGATACAGCAGGATCGTATAGCAATCAGCCCCAGCATTTT
CASSQDTAGSYSNQPQHF
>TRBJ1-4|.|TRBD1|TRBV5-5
TGTGCCAGCAGCCGGACAGGGGGTCTTAATGAAAAACTGTTTTTT
CASSRTGGLNEKLFF
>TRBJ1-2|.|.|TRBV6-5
TGTGCCAGCACTCCCTTGAGGGAAGCCGGCGGCTACACCTTC
CASTPLREAGGYTF
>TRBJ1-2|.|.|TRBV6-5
TGTGCCAGCAGTTCCCCCGGGAGGCACTATGGCTACACCTTC
CASSSPGRHYGYTF
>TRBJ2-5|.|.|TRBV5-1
TGCGCCAGCAGCTTAGGGGATCTCCGGGAGACCCAGTACTTC
CASSLGDLRETQYF
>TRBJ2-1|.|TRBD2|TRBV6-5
TGTGCCAGCAGTACTAGCGGGAGTTGGCAGTTCTTC
CASSTSGSWQFF
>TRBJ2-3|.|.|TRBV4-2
TGTGCCAGCAGCCAAGGATGGCAGTCGACAGATACGCAGTATTTT
CASSQGWQSTDTQYF
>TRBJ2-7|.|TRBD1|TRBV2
TGTGCCAGCCGGGACAGGGGTGGGTACGAGCAGTACTTC
CASRDRGGYEQYF
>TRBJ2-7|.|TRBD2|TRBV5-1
TGCGCCAGCAGATTTAGCGGGAGTTCTTTTGGCGAGCAGTACTTC
CASRFSGSSFGEQYF
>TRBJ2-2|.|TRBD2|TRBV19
TGTGCCAGTAGTATCCTAGCGGGAGATGGGGAGCTGTTTTTT
CASSILAGDGELFF
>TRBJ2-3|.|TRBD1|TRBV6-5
TGTGCCAGCAGTAGGGGGCTGGATACGCAGTATTTT
CASSRGLDTQYF
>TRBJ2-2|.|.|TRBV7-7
TGTGCTATCACCCTACCGGGACAAGGGGGTGCCGGGGAGCTGTTTTTT
CAITLPGQGGAGELFF
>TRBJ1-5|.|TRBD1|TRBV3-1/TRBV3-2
TGTGCCAGCAGCCCGGGACAGGGGTGGAGCAATCAGCCCCAGCATTTT
CASSPGQGWSNQPQHF
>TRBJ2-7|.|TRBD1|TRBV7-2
TGTGCCAGCAGCTGGGACAGGGGAACGGGCGAGCAGTACTTC
CASSWDRGTGEQYF
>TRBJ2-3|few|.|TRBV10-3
TGTGCCATCAGTGGCGGGACGCTATCTATCGGGGATACGCAGTATTTT
CAISGGTLSIGDTQYF
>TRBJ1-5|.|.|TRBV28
TGTGCCAGCAGCTCCGCGACCAGGTTCTCCAATCAGCCCCAGCATTTT
CASSSATRFSNQPQHF
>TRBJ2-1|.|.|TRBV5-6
TGTGCCAGCAGCTTTGGAGCCCCCGAATTCTTC
CASSFGAPEFF